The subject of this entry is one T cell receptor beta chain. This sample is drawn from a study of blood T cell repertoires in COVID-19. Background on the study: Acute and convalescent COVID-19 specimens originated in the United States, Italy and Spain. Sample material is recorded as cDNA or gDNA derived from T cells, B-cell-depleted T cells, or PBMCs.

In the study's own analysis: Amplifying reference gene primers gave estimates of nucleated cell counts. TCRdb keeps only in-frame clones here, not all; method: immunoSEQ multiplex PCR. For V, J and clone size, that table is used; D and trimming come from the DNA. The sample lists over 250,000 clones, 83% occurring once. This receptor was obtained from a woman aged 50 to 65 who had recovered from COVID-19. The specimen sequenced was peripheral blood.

The CDR3 DNA reads TGTGCCAGCACCCAAACCGGGAGAGCTTTCTTT. Its protein product is CASTQTGRAFF. The gene calls are TRBV28 and TRBJ1-1; the D is unclear. Trimming took off 7 bases at V and 10 bases at J, with 13 bases between the two ends. CDR3 size: 11 residues. Germline V CDR1 and CDR2: MDHEN, SYDVKM.